Listed below are T cell receptor beta chains from one sample, sequenced in a study of shared clonotypes between healthy human individuals. Measured with immunoSEQ multiplex PCR; TCRdb has only the in-frame clones, and not every one. The table records around 1,000,000 clones, approximately 80% of them present only once. Material for sequencing was memory CD4+ T cells from PBMCs. The receptors were gathered from a man in his late teens or twenties in good health. Some clones in this sample may be carry-over from other donors' samples. Both conserved end residues are part of each CDR3. The order of the fields is V gene, clone size, J gene, D gene, CDR3 DNA, CDR3 protein. The D gene is left open where the match is weak. Size values are once, few and many counts, or a class for expanded clones, and some rows have none.

>TRBV11-2|NA|TRBJ2-5|TRBD2
TGTGCCAGCAGCCATCCACTAGCGGGACAAGAGACCCAGTACTTC
CASSHPLAGQETQYF
>TRBV9|NA|TRBJ1-4|NA
TGTGCCAGCAGCGTCACGGTCGCAACTAATGAAAAACTGTTTTTT
CASSVTVATNEKLFF
>TRBV9|few|TRBJ1-1|NA
TGTGCCAGCACAAAAGGGGACATGAACACTGAAGCTTTCTTT
CASTKGDMNTEAFF
>TRBV28|NA|TRBJ2-5|TRBD2
TGTGCCAGCGGCCTAGCGGGAATAAGAGAGACCCAGTACTTC
CASGLAGIRETQYF
>TRBV21-1|NA|TRBJ1-2|NA
TGTGCCAGCAGCAAAGGGACCTCCTATGGCTACACCTTC
CASSKGTSYGYTF
>TRBV6-6|NA|TRBJ2-4|TRBD1
TGTGCCAGCAGACCTCGGACAGGGGGCGTCAAAAACATTCAGTACTTC
CASRPRTGGVKNIQYF
>TRBV4-1|few|TRBJ2-2|NA
TGCGCCAGCAGCCAAAGAGTTAGCGGACACACCGGGGAGCTGTTTTTT
CASSQRVSGHTGELFF
>TRBV7-6|NA|TRBJ2-4|NA
TGTGCCAGCAGCCCGGACTCCAACATTCAGTACTTC
CASSPDSNIQYF
>TRBV5-1|NA|TRBJ2-5|NA
TGCGCCAGCAGCGCTGGGGTTCAAGAGACCCAGTACTTC
CASSAGVQETQYF
>TRBV19|many|TRBJ2-2|NA
TGTGCCAGTAGTCCCCTAGGCGCCGGGGGGGAGCTGTTTTTT
CASSPLGAGGELFF
>TRBV9|few|TRBJ2-1|NA
TGTGCCAGCAGCGGGGGACCGATCCCCTGGGGTGAGCAGTTCTTC
CASSGGPIPWGEQFF
>TRBV18|once|TRBJ1-2|NA
TGTGCCAGCTCACCGCTATCAGGGGATGGCTACACCTTC
CASSPLSGDGYTF
>TRBV4-3|many|TRBJ2-1|TRBD2
TGCGCCAGCAGCCAAGACCGGGGACTAGCGGGAGACAATGAGCAGTTCTTC
CASSQDRGLAGDNEQFF
>TRBV27|NA|TRBJ2-7|NA
TGTGCCAGCAGGGCCCAGGGAAGGTTC
CASRAQGRF
>TRBV2|NA|TRBJ1-3|TRBD1
TGTGCCAGCAGTGGAAGACAGGGGTTCAGTGGAAACACCATATATTTT
CASSGRQGFSGNTIYF
>TRBV6-6|NA|TRBJ1-1|NA
TGTGCCAGCAGTTACGGGCCAAGGTCGGACACTGAAGCTTTCTTT
CASSYGPRSDTEAFF
>TRBV28|NA|TRBJ2-3|NA
TGTGCCAGCAGTTTATCAAGCGTCAGAGATACGCAGTATTTT
CASSLSSVRDTQYF
>TRBV2|NA|TRBJ1-3|NA
TGTGCCAGCAGTGAGGCGGGGGGAGGAAACACCATATATTTT
CASSEAGGGNTIYF
>TRBV6-5|NA|TRBJ2-2|NA
TGTGCCAGCAGGGGGACTTCCACCGGGGAGCTGTTTTTT
CASRGTSTGELFF
>TRBV7-6|NA|TRBJ1-1|NA
TGTGCCAGCAGCCCCAATCAGAGGAGCACTGAAGCTTTCTTT
CASSPNQRSTEAFF
>TRBV5-6|NA|TRBJ2-7|NA
TGTGCCAGCAAGGAACGGGGAGTCTACGAGCAGTACTTC
CASKERGVYEQYF
>TRBV9|few|TRBJ2-4|NA
TGTGCCAGCAGCGTAGACGGGACAGCCAAAAACATTCAGTACTTC
CASSVDGTAKNIQYF
>TRBV5-1|once|TRBJ2-5|NA
TGCGCCAGCAGGCGAGTGGGTCTGAGGGAGACCCAGTACTTC
CASRRVGLRETQYF